What follows are 28 T cell receptor beta chains derived from one specimen sequenced in a study of T cell repertoires in ileal Crohn's disease. Time point of the sample: neoterminal ileum biopsy at postoperative endoscopy, about 6 months after surgery. Data came from immunoSEQ multiplex PCR; TCRdb stores just in-frame clones and leaves some out. The table shows approximately 1,300 clones, with about three quarters occurring only once. Material: ileal tissue. These receptors all come from an adult with Crohn's disease.

The chain uses TRBV27 and TRBJ1-2; 9 bases align to TRBD1. Unmatched junction bases numbered 9, after V lost 2 bases and J lost 8 bases. This CDR3 is built from 15 residues. Germline CDR1 is MNHEY and CDR2 is SMNVEV (reference sequence). The CDR3 sequence is CASSLVGQGIGGYTF. CDR3 nucleotide sequence: TGTGCCAGCAGTTTAGTTGGACAGGGGATAGGGGGCTACACCTTC.

In its sample, this clone ranks as large. The chain has TRBV7-6 and TRBJ2-1, with 10 bases matching TRBD2. Germline V gene data show CDR1 as SGHVS and CDR2 as FNYEAQ. J was trimmed by 2 bases and V by 4 bases; bases with no gene match: 2. The CDR3 is made up of 15 amino acids. CDR3 DNA: TGTGCCAGCAGCTCAGGGACTAGCGCCTACAATGAGCAGTTCTTC. Residues: CASSSGTSAYNEQFF. The whole variable domain, remainder taken from reference TRBV7-6 and TRBJ2-1, is GAGVSQSPRYKVTKRGQDVALRCDPISGHVSLYWYRQALGQGPEFLTYFNYEAQQDKSGLPNDRFSAERPEGSISTLTIQRTEQRDSAMYRCASSSGTSAYNEQFFGPGTRLTVL.

The V and J genes are TRBV30 and TRBJ1-2, with 8 bases aligning to TRBD1. This CDR3 is 11 amino acids long. Germline CDR1 reads GTSNPN; CDR2 reads SVGIG (reference sequence). J gave up 7 bases and V 4 bases, and 2 bases lay outside the gene matches. CDR3 nucleotide sequence: TGTGCCTGGACTGACAGGGGTGGCTACACCTTC. As protein: CAWTDRGGYTF. The complete variable domain, with remaining parts taken from reference TRBV30 and TRBJ1-2, reads SQTIHQWPATLVQPVGSPLSLECTVEGTSNPNLYWYRQAAGRGLQLLFYSVGIGQISSEVPQNLSASRPQDRQFILSSKKLLLSDSGFYLCAWTDRGGYTFGSGTRLTVV.

This chain links TRBV7-2 with TRBJ2-5; the D gene is possibly TRBD1 (5 bases). The CDR3 sequence is 13 residues long. CDR1 SGHTA and CDR2 FQGNSA come from the germline V gene. Between the trimmed V and J ends, which lost 5 bases and 4 bases, there was a span of 11 bases. The CDR3 nucleotides are TGTGCCAGCAGCCTCAGTAGGGGAGAGACCCAGTACTTC. It encodes CASSLSRGETQYF.

This chain joins TRBV7-8 and TRBJ2-7; no clear D gene. Per germline, CDR1 SGHVS and CDR2 FQNEAQ. CDR3 length: 15 residues. Trimming removed 5 bases at V and 1 base at J, with 15 bases between. CDR3 residues: CASSLDAGLSYEQYF. The CDR3 DNA reads as TGTGCCAGCAGCCTCGACGCAGGCTTATCCTACGAGCAGTACTTC.

The CDR3 is CASSHVPDRYGEKLFF. For the CDR3, the DNA is TGTGCCAGCAGCCACGTCCCCGACAGGTATGGGGAAAAACTGTTTTTT. The chain recombines TRBV4-2 with TRBJ1-4; tentatively, D is TRBD1 (6 bases). The V end was cut by 3 bases, the J end by 8 bases, with 19 bases between. The CDR3 is made up of 16 amino acids. The germline gives CDR1 LGHNA, CDR2 YNFKEQ.

This chain uses TRBV13 with TRBJ2-7; TRBD1 matches at 10 bases. The V and J ends lost 1 base and 3 bases, in that order; junction bases with no gene match: 3. CDR3 length equals 15 residues. The V gene's germline CDR1 is PRHDT and CDR2 FYEKMQ (reference sequence). CDR3 sequence reads: CASSLEGTGDYEQYF. The CDR3 DNA sequence: TGTGCCAGCAGCTTAGAGGGGACAGGGGACTACGAGCAGTACTTC.

The chain couples TRBV19 to TRBJ2-1; TRBD2 is a possible D gene (6 bases). V was pared by 5 bases and J by 4 bases, with 18 bases between. Germline-derived CDR1 and CDR2 are LNHDA and SQIVND (reference sequence). The CDR3 has 16 residues. The CDR3 coding sequence is TGTGCCAGTAGTGCGGGACTCCCCTGGGAATACAATGAGCAGTTCTTC. This gives the protein CASSAGLPWEYNEQFF.

About this clone itself: The sample has other DNA sequences that encode this CDR3 too. The chain recombines TRBV15 with TRBJ1-1; tentatively, D is TRBD1 (6 bases). The germline V gene encodes CDR1 LNHNV and CDR2 YYDKDF (reference sequence). V shed 0 bases and J shed 4 bases, with 12 bases lying between them. This CDR3 is built from 15 residues. The chain's CDR3 is CATSRDAGAGTEAFF. CDR3 in DNA: TGTGCCACCAGCAGAGACGCAGGGGCGGGCACTGAAGCTTTCTTT.

Of note for this clone: Only one base separates this from a far larger clonotype, so it likely reflects a read error. The chain combines TRBV7-9 with TRBJ2-4; a weak D match, TRBD2 (6 bases). CDR3 length equals 16 residues. Trimming left V 3 bases short and J 3 bases short, with 15 bases between. Germline CDR1 and CDR2: SEHNR and FQNEAQ (reference sequence). CDR3 in amino acids: CASSFPAGHDKNIQYF. The CDR3 region has the DNA TGTGCCAGCAGCTTCCCAGCGGGTCACGACAAAAACATTCAGTACTTC.

The chain's CDR3 is CASSFGTGYGYTF. In DNA form, the CDR3 reads TGCGCCAGCAGCTTTGGAACAGGATATGGCTACACCTTC. The rearrangement links TRBV5-1 to TRBJ1-2; tentatively, D is TRBD1 (5 bases). Deletions cut 2 bases from V and 5 bases from J, with 10 bases between. The CDR3 has 13 amino acids. The germline gives CDR1 SGHRS, CDR2 YFSETQ.

V gene TRBV7-9 combines with J gene TRBJ2-5; 8 bases agree with TRBD1. V shed 2 bases, J shed 4 bases, and the junction held 9 bases outside the gene matches. Germline V gene lookup returns CDR1 SEHNR and CDR2 FQNEAQ (reference sequence). This CDR3 has 16 amino acids. The DNA of the CDR3 is TGTGCCAGCAGCTTAAATCGGTACAGGGGGACAGAGACCCAGTACTTC. Residues: CASSLNRYRGTETQYF. The variable domain in full, with the rest retrieved from reference TRBV7-9 and TRBJ2-5, is DTGVSQNPRHKITKRGQNVTFRCDPISEHNRLYWYRQTLGQGPEFLTYFQNEAQLEKSRLLSDRFSAERPKGSFSTLEIQRTEQGDSAMYLCASSLNRYRGTETQYFGPGTRLLVL.

V gene TRBV4-2 combines with J gene TRBJ2-1; 8 bases fit TRBD2. The J segment lost 4 bases and the V segment lost 0 bases, leaving 5 bases of the junction unmatched. The germline gives CDR1 LGHNA, CDR2 YNFKEQ. The CDR3 sequence is 16 residues long. For the CDR3, the DNA is TGTGCCAGCAGCCAAGATTCAAGCGGGGGATACAATGAGCAGTTCTTC. It encodes CASSQDSSGGYNEQFF.

This chain uses TRBV6-5 with TRBJ2-3, with a weak D call TRBD1 (6 bases). The CDR3 extends over 15 amino acids. The V end lost 6 bases, the J end lost 2 bases, and 15 bases lay between the germline ends. Germline values: CDR1 MNHEY, CDR2 SVGAGI. DNA of the CDR3: TGTGCCAGCAGGCCTCGTAGGGGGAACACAGATACGCAGTATTTT. Protein product: CASRPRRGNTDTQYF.

This chain links TRBV5-4 with TRBJ1-6; 9 bases fit TRBD1. V lost 4 bases to trimming and J lost 11 bases; unmatched junction nucleotides: 10. In germline, CDR1 is SGHNT, CDR2 YYREEE (reference sequence). This CDR3 contains 15 residues. CDR3 protein: CASSQKQGAGAPLHF. In nucleotides, the CDR3 is TGTGCCAGCAGCCAAAAACAGGGGGCCGGAGCACCCCTCCACTTT.

This clone was seen a single time. The gene calls are TRBV30 and TRBJ2-1; TRBD2 is a possible D gene (6 bases). V lost 5 bases to trimming and J lost 9 bases, with 20 bases between them. Germline CDR1 reads GTSNPN; CDR2 reads SVGIG (reference sequence). This CDR3 is 14 amino acids long. The CDR3 bases are TGTGCCTGGGTCGGGACTCCCCCTCGTAGTGAGCAGTTCTTC. Translated: CAWVGTPPRSEQFF.

The chain combines TRBV2 with TRBJ1-5; D not resolved. The CDR3 totals 13 residues. The V gene's germline CDR1 is SNHLY and CDR2 FYNNEI. The V end lost 1 base, the J end lost 9 bases, and 10 bases lay between the germline ends. In nucleotides, the CDR3 is TGTGCCAGCAGTGAAGGTCTAACCCTGCCCCAGCATTTT. Its translation: CASSEGLTLPQHF.

The chain combines TRBV11-3 with TRBJ2-7; possible D gene TRBD1, 5 bases. Germline CDR1 and CDR2: SGHNT and YENEEA. This CDR3 spans 12 amino acids. Trimming left V 5 bases short and J 3 bases short, with 8 bases between. CDR3 DNA: TGTGCCAGCAGCCCTACAGGCTACGAGCAGTACTTC. This translates into CASSPTGYEQYF.

The J gene is TRBJ2-5, the V gene TRBV5-1; perhaps TRBD1 as D (5 bases). Germline V lookup: CDR1 SGHRS, CDR2 YFSETQ. The V and J ends lost 0 bases and 5 bases respectively, with 8 bases between them. The CDR3 runs to 13 residues. This chain's CDR3 is CASSLGGLETQYF. CDR3 coding DNA: TGCGCCAGCAGCTTGGGGGGCCTGGAGACCCAGTACTTC.

This clone appeared a few times. This sequence joins TRBV16 and TRBJ2-7; D is undetermined. Germline CDR1 and CDR2: KGHSY and FQNENV. V dropped 0 bases and J dropped 5 bases, with 11 bases sitting between them. The CDR3 is 14 amino acids. The CDR3 is CASSQSPRSDEQYF. CDR3 nucleotide sequence: TGTGCCAGCAGCCAATCGCCAAGGAGTGACGAGCAGTACTTC.

The rearrangement links TRBV28 to TRBJ2-5; 12 bases match TRBD2. The CDR3 is made up of 16 amino acids. V lost 2 bases, J lost 4 bases, and 5 bases stayed unmatched. Germline V gene sequence: CDR1 MDHEN, CDR2 SYDVKM. The CDR3 protein is CASSLLPSGGAETQYF. The DNA for the CDR3 is TGTGCCAGCAGTTTACTTCCTAGCGGGGGGGCAGAGACCCAGTACTTC.

This clone was seen a few times. The J gene is TRBJ1-2, the V gene TRBV30; no clear D. This CDR3 spans 12 amino acids. Trimming left V 2 bases short and J 4 bases short, with 8 bases between. The germline V gene encodes CDR1 GTSNPN and CDR2 SVGIG (reference sequence). The CDR3 sequence: CAWSLGPYGYTF. In nucleotides, the CDR3 is TGTGCCTGGAGTTTAGGCCCCTATGGCTACACCTTC.

This clone was seen only a few times. The J gene is TRBJ2-1, the V gene TRBV12-5; D uncertain. This CDR3 contains 12 residues. The V gene's germline CDR1 is LGHNT and CDR2 FRNRAP. Trimming left V 4 bases short and J 3 bases short, with 4 bases between. The DNA for the CDR3 is TGTGCTAGTGGTTCAGGCTACAATGAGCAGTTCTTC. Its translation is CASGSGYNEQFF.

The chain couples TRBV11-3 to TRBJ1-1; D unresolved. V gave up 5 bases and J gave up 0 bases, with 13 bases separating them. Germline V gives CDR1 SGHNT, CDR2 YENEEA. The CDR3 loop spans 15 amino acids. The DNA of the CDR3 is TGTGCCAGCAGCCGAACCAGGTTACTGAACACTGAAGCTTTCTTT. Protein product: CASSRTRLLNTEAFF. Full variable domain (remainder filled in from reference TRBV11-3 and TRBJ1-1): EAGVVQSPRYKIIEKKQPVAFWCNPISGHNTLYWYLQNLGQGPELLIRYENEEAVDDSQLPKDRFSAERLKGVDSTLKIQPAELGDSAVYLCASSRTRLLNTEAFFGQGTRLTVV.

V gene TRBV29-1 combines with J gene TRBJ1-1; D might be TRBD1 (5 bases). This CDR3 is built from 12 residues. Germline-derived CDR1 and CDR2 are SQVTM and ANQGSEA. The ends were cut back, 4 bases at V and 1 base at J, with 7 bases in the middle. Written as DNA, the CDR3 is TGCAGCGTTGGGACACCGAACACTGAAGCTTTCTTT. Translating gives CSVGTPNTEAFF.

The chain links TRBV6-1 to TRBJ2-3; 12 nucleotides line up with TRBD1. Germline-derived CDR1 and CDR2 are MNHNS and SASEGT. Trimming took 3 bases from V and 2 from J; bases not matched to a gene: 0. The CDR3 is 15 residues long. The CDR3 region is CASSEGQGATDTQYF. Written as DNA, the CDR3 is TGTGCCAGCAGTGAGGGACAGGGGGCCACAGATACGCAGTATTTT.

The chain links TRBV7-9 to TRBJ1-1; no reliable D call. The germline V gene has CDR1 SEHNR and CDR2 FQNEAQ (reference sequence). CDR3 length: 13 residues. Trimming left V 3 bases short and J 1 base short, with 6 bases between. CDR3 in amino acids: CASSFQGNTEAFF. The CDR3 DNA reads as TGTGCCAGCAGCTTTCAAGGGAACACTGAAGCTTTCTTT.

As concerns this clone: This sample also contains other DNA sequences that code for the same CDR3. The rearrangement uses TRBV12-5 and TRBJ2-5; D might be TRBD1 (5 bases). Between the trimmed V and J ends, which lost 6 bases and 4 bases, there was a span of 9 bases. Germline assignment: CDR1 LGHNT and CDR2 FRNRAP. This CDR3 has 12 residues. This CDR3 reads CASGPDRETQYF. The CDR3 DNA reads as TGTGCTAGTGGCCCAGACAGAGAGACCCAGTACTTC.